This passage covers 3 T cell receptor beta chains from one sample sequenced in a study of CD8 T cells in Susac syndrome. Reverse transcription used roughly 0.5 to 1 ug RNA and random hexamers. TCRdb fed the immunoSEQ multiplex PCR reads into MiXCR, producing one record per CDR3 protein. The sample lists hundreds of thousands of distinct CDR3 sequences; 95% were seen once. Sequencing was performed on CD4+ T cells from PBMCs. These receptors all come from a human donor with multiple sclerosis.

The chain couples TRBV29-1 to TRBJ2-1, with D perhaps matching TRBD1 (5 bases). V was shortened by 4 bases and J by 4 bases, with 11 bases between the two germline ends. Germline CDR1 and CDR2: SQVTM and ANQGSEA. The CDR3 is 13 residues long. The CDR3 protein is CSVGRGFYNEQFF. The CDR3 region has the DNA TGCAGCGTTGGAAGGGGATTTTACAATGAGCAGTTCTTC.

The V gene is TRBV4-2, the J gene TRBJ2-7; the D gene is possibly TRBD2 (6 bases). With 0 bases removed from V and 0 bases from J, the gap between germline ends came to 15 bases. The length of the CDR3 is 17 residues. Germline CDR1 is LGHNA and CDR2 is YNFKEQ. The CDR3 nucleotides are TGTGCCAGCAGCCAAGATTTTAGCCGGGACTTCTCCTACGAGCAGTACTTC. Protein sequence: CASSQDFSRDFSYEQYF.

V usage is TRBV20-1 and J usage is TRBJ2-7; TRBD2 agrees at 12 bases. Germline trimming cut 5 bases from V and 7 bases from J; bases unmatched to any gene: 9. Germline V gene data show CDR1 as DFQATT and CDR2 as SNEGSKA (reference sequence). This CDR3 has 14 amino acids. CDR3 coding DNA: TGCAGTGCTGGTTCGACTAGCGGGAGTGAAGAGCAGTACTTC. Its translation: CSAGSTSGSEEQYF.